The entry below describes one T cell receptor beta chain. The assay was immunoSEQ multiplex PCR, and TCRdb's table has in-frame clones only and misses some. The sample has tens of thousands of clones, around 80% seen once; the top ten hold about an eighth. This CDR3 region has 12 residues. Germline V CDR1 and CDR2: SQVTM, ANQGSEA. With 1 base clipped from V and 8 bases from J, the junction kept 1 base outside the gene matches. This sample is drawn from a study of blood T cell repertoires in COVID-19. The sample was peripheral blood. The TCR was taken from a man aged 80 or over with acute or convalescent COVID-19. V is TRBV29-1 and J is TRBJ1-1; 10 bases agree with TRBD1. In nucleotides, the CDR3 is TGCAGCGTTGAAGGGACAGGGGGAGAAGCTTTCTTT. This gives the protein CSVEGTGGEAFF.